This TCR beta chain was found in a study of T cell repertoires in cytomegalovirus infection. Study-wide context: It was recently identified HLA-C-restricted and well-studied HLA-B-restricted CMV epitopes that the study used. Evidence of both CMV infection and a matching HLA type came from public TCR beta signatures. Study results and caveats: The cumulative frequency of public TCR beta families distinguished individuals who carried CMV together with the relevant HLA.

Each CDR3 protein gets one entry after TCRdb re-called the reads with MiXCR. The repertoire holds 680,000 or so distinct CDR3 sequences, with approximately 33% as singletons. In the case of this clonotype: Its antigen is still unknown.

With 1 base removed from V and 5 bases from J, the gap between germline ends came to 6 bases. The CDR3 contains 12 residues. From germline, CDR1 is SGHVS and CDR2 FNYEAQ. This clonotype originated in a human donor in good health (CMV status not recorded). Some clones in this sample may be carry-over from other donors' samples. The sequencing here drew on cultured PBMCs, taken from culture after CMV antigen stimulation. The rearrangement links TRBV7-6 to TRBJ2-7, with D unresolved. The CDR3, as DNA: TGTGCCAGCAGCTTAGATGGAGACGAGCAGTACTTC. It codes for CASSLDGDEQYF.